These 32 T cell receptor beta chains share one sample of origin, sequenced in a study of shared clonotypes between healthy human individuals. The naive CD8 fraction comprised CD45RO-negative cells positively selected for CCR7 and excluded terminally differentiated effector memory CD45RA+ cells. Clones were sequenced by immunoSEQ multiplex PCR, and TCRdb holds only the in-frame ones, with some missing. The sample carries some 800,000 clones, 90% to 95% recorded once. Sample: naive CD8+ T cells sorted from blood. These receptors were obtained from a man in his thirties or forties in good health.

DNA for the CDR3: TGTGCCAGCAATGTGGCTAGCGGAAACAATGAGCAGTTCTTC. Translation: CASNVASGNNEQFF. The chain combines TRBV27 with TRBJ2-1; 7 nucleotides agree with TRBD2. CDR1 is MNHEY and CDR2 is SMNVEV in the germline V gene (reference sequence). The length of the CDR3 is 14 residues. J was trimmed by 5 bases and V by 7 bases; bases with no gene match: 8.

The DNA for the CDR3 is TGTGCCACCAGCACCGCCGCCTACGAGCAGTACTTC. Residues: CATSTAAYEQYF. V and J are TRBV15 and TRBJ2-7, with D uncertain. The CDR3 is 12 amino acids. CDR1 is LNHNV, CDR2 YYDKDF, per germline (reference sequence). V shed 4 bases and J shed 2 bases, with 6 bases lying between them.

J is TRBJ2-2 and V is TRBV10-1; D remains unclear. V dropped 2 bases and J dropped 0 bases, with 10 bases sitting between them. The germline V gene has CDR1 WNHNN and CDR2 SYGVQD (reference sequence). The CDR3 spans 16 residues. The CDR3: CASSELLGPNTGELFF. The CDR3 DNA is TGCGCCAGCAGTGAGCTTCTCGGTCCGAACACCGGGGAGCTGTTTTTT.

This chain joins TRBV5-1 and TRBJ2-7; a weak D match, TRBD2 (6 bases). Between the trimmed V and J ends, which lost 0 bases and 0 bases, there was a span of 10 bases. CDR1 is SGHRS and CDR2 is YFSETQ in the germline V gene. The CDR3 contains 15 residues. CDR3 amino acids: CASSLVGGYSYEQYF. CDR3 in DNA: TGCGCCAGCAGCTTGGTCGGGGGATACTCCTACGAGCAGTACTTC.

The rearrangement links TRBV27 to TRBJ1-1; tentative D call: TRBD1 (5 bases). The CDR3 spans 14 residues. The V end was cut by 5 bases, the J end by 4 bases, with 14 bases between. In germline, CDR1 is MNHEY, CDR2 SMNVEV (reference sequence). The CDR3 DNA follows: TGTGCCAGCAGTCCGATAGGGGAAGTCACTGAAGCTTTCTTT. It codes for CASSPIGEVTEAFF.

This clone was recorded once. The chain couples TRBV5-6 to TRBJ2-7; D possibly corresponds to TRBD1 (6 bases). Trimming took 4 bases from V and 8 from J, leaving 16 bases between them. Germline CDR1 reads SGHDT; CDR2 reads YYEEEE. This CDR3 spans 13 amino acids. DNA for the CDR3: TGTGCCAGCAGCCCCGGACAGCCCTCTCAGCAGTACTTC. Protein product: CASSPGQPSQQYF.

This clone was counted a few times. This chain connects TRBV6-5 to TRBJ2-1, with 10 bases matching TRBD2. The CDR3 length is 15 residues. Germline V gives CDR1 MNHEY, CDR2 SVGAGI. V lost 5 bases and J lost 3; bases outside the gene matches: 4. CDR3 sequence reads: CASSTSGIYYNEQFF. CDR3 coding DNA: TGTGCCAGCAGTACTAGCGGGATTTACTACAATGAGCAGTTCTTC.

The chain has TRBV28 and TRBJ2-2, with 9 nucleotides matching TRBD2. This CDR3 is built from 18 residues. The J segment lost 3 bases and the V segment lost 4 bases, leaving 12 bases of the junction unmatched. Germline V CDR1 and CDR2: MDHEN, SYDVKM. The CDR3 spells CASSYVGSGRVDTGELFF. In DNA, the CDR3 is TGTGCCAGCAGTTATGTCGGTAGCGGGAGAGTAGACACCGGGGAGCTGTTTTTT. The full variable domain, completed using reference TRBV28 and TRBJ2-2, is DVKVTQSSRYLVKRTGEKVFLECVQDMDHENMFWYRQDPGLGLRLIYFSYDVKMKEKGDIPEGYSVSREKKERFSLILESASTNQTSMYLCASSYVGSGRVDTGELFFGEGSRLTVL.

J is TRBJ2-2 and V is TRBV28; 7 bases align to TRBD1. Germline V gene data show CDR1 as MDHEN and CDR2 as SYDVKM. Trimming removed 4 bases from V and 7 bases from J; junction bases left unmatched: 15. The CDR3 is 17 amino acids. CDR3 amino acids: CASSSLTRPQGYGELFF. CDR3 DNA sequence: TGTGCCAGCAGTTCCCTTACCCGCCCACAGGGGTACGGGGAGCTGTTTTTT.

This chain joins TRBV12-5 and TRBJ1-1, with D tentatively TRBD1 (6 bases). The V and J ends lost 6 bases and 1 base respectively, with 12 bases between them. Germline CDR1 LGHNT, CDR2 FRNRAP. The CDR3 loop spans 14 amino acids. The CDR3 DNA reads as TGTGCTAGTGGGGAGCCGGGACAGAACACTGAAGCTTTCTTT. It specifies CASGEPGQNTEAFF.

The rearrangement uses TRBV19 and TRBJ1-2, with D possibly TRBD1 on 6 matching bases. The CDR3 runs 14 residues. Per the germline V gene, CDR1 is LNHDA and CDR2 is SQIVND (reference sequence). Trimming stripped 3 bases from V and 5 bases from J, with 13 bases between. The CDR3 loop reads CASSIEAGAYGYTF. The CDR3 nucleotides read TGTGCCAGTAGTATCGAAGCAGGGGCATATGGCTACACCTTC.

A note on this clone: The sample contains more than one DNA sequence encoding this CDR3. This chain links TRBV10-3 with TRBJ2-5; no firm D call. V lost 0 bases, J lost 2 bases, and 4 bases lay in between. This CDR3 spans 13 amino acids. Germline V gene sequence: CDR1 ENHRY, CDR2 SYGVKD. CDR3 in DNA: TGTGCCATCAGTGAGTCACGGCAAGAGACCCAGTACTTC. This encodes CAISESRQETQYF.

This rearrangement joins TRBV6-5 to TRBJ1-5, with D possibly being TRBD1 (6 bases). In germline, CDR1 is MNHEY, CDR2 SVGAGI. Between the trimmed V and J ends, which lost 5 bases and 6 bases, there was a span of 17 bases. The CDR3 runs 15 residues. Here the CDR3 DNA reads TGTGCCAGCAGTCCCTTAGGGGGGGGGCGTCAGCCCCAGCATTTT. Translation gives CASSPLGGGRQPQHF.

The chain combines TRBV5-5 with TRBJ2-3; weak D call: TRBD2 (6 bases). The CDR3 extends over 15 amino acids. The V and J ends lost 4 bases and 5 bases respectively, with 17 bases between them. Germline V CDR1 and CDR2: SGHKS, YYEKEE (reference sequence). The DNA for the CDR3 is TGTGCCAGCAGCCTGACTAGTTTTCGGAGAGATACGCAGTATTTT. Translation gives CASSLTSFRRDTQYF.

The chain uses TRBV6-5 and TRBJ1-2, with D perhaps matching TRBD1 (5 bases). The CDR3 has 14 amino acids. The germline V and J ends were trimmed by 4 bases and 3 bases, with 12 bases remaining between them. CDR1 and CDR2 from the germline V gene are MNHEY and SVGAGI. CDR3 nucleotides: TGTGCCAGCAGTTCCTCCGGGGGGTACTATGGCTACACCTTC. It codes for CASSSSGGYYGYTF.

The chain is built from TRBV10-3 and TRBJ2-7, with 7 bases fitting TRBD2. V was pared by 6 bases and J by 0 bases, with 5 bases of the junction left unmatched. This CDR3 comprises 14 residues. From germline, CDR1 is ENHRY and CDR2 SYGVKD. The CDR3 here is CAIREAGSSYEQYF. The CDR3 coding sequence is TGTGCCATCAGGGAAGCGGGAAGCTCCTACGAGCAGTACTTC.

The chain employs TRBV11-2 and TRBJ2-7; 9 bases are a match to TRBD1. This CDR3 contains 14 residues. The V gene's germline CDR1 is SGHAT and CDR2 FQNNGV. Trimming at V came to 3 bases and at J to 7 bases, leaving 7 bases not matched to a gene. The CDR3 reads CASSFGQGFEEQYF. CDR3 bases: TGTGCCAGCAGCTTCGGACAGGGGTTCGAGGAGCAGTACTTC.

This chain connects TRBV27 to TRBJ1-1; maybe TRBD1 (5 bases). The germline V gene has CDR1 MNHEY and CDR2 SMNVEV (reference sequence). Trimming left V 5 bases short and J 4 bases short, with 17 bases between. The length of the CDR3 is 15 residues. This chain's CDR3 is CASSLRDRDVTEAFF. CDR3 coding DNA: TGTGCCAGCAGTCTCCGGGACCGGGATGTCACTGAAGCTTTCTTT.

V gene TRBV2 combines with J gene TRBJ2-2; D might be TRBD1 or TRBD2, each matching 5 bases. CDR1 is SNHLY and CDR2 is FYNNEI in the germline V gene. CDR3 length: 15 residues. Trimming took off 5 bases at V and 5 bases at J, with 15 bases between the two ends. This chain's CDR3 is CASSPGTPRTGELFF. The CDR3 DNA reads TGTGCCAGCAGTCCCGGGACCCCTAGGACCGGGGAGCTGTTTTTT.

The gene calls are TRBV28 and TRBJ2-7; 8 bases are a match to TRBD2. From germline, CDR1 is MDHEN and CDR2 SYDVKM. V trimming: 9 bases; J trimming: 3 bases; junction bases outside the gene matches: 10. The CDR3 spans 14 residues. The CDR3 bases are TGTGCCAGTTGCTTCACCGGGACTAGCTACGAGCAGTACTTC. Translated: CASCFTGTSYEQYF. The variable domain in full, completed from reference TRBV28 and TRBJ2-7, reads DVKVTQSSRYLVKRTGEKVFLECVQDMDHENMFWYRQDPGLGLRLIYFSYDVKMKEKGDIPEGYSVSREKKERFSLILESASTNQTSMYLCASCFTGTSYEQYFGPGTRLTVT.

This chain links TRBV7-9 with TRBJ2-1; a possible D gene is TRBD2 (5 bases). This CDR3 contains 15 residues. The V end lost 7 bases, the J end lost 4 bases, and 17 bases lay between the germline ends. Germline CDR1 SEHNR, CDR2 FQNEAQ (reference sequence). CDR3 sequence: CASTLSQAEYNEQFF. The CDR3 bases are TGTGCCAGCACCCTTAGCCAAGCGGAGTACAATGAGCAGTTCTTC.

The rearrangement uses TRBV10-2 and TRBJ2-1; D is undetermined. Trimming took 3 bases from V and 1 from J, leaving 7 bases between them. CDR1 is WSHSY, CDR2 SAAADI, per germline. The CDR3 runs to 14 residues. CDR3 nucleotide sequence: TGCGCCAGCAGTGAATTGGGGTCCTACAATGAGCAGTTCTTC. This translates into CASSELGSYNEQFF.

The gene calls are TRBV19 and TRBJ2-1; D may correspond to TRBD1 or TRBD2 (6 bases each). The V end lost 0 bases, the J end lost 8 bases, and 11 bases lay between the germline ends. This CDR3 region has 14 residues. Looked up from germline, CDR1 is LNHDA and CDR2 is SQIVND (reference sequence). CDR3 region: CASSIDPGAHEQFF. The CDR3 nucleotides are TGTGCCAGTAGTATAGATCCGGGGGCCCATGAGCAGTTCTTC. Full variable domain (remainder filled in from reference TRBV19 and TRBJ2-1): DGGITQSPKYLFRKEGQNVTLSCEQNLNHDAMYWYRQDPGQGLRLIYYSQIVNDFQKGDIAEGYSVSREKKESFPLTVTSAQKNPTAFYLCASSIDPGAHEQFFGPGTRLTVL.

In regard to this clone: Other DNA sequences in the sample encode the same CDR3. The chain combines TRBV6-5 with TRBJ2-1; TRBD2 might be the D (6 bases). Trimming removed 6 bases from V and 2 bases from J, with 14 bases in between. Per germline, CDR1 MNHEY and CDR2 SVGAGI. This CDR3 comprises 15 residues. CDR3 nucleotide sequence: TGTGCCAGCAGCCCTGGCCTAGCGACCTACAATGAGCAGTTCTTC. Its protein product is CASSPGLATYNEQFF.

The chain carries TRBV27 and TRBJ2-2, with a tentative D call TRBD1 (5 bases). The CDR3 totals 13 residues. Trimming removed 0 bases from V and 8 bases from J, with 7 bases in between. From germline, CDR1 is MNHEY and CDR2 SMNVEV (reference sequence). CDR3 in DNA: TGTGCCAGCAGTTTATCAAGACAGGGGGAGCTGTTTTTT. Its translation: CASSLSRQGELFF.

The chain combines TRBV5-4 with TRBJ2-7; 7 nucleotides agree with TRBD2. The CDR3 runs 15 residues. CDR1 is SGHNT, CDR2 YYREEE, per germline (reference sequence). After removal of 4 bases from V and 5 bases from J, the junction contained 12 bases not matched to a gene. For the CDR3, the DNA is TGTGCCAGCAGCCCTTTGGGCCCGGGAGGCGACGAGCAGTACTTC. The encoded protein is CASSPLGPGGDEQYF.

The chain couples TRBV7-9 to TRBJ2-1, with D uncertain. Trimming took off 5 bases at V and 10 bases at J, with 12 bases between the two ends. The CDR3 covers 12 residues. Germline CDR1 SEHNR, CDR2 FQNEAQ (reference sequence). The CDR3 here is CASSKERREQFF. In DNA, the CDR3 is TGTGCCAGCAGCAAAGAGAGAAGGGAGCAGTTCTTC.

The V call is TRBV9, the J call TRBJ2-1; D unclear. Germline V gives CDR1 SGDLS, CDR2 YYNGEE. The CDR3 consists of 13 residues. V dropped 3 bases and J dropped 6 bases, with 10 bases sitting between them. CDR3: CASSADLPNEQFF. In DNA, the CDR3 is TGTGCCAGCAGCGCCGACCTACCCAATGAGCAGTTCTTC.

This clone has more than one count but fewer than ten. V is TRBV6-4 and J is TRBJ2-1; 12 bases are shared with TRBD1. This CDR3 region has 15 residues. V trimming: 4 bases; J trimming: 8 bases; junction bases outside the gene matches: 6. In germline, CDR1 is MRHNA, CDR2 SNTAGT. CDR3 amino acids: CASSATGQGADEQFF. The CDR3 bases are TGTGCCAGCAGTGCAACGGGACAGGGGGCGGATGAGCAGTTCTTC.

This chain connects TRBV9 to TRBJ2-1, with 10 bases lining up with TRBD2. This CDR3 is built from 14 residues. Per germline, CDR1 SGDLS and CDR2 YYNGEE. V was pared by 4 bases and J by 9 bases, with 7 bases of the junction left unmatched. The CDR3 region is CASSPGLAATEQFF. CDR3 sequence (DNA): TGTGCCAGCAGCCCAGGACTAGCGGCAACTGAGCAGTTCTTC.

The DNA of the CDR3 is TGTGCCAGCAGCTCCAACTTGGTCGGGAGCGCCAAAAACACAGATACGCAGTATTTT. It translates to CASSSNLVGSAKNTDTQYF. The chain uses TRBV9 and TRBJ2-3; perhaps TRBD2 as D (6 bases). The germline V gene has CDR1 SGDLS and CDR2 YYNGEE. Deletions cut 4 bases from V and 2 bases from J, with 26 bases between. This CDR3 contains 19 residues.

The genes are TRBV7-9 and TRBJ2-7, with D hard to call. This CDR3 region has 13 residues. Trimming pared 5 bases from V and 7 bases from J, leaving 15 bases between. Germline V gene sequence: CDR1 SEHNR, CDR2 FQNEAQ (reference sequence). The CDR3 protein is CASSQAVMKEQYF. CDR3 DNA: TGTGCCAGCAGCCAAGCAGTTATGAAGGAGCAGTACTTC. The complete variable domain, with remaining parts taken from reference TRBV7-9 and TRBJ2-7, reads DTGVSQNPRHKITKRGQNVTFRCDPISEHNRLYWYRQTLGQGPEFLTYFQNEAQLEKSRLLSDRFSAERPKGSFSTLEIQRTEQGDSAMYLCASSQAVMKEQYFGPGTRLTVT.